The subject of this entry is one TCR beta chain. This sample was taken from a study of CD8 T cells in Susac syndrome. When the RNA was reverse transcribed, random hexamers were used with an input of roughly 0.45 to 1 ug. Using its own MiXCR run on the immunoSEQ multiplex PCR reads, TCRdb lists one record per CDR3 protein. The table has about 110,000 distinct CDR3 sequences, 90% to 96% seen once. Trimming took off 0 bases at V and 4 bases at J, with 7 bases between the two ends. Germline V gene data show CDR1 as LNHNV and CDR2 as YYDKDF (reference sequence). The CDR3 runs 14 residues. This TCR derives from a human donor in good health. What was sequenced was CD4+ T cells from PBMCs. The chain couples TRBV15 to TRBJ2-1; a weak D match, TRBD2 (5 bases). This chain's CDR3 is CATSRDPGYNEQFF. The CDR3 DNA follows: TGTGCCACCAGCAGAGATCCGGGATACAATGAGCAGTTCTTC.